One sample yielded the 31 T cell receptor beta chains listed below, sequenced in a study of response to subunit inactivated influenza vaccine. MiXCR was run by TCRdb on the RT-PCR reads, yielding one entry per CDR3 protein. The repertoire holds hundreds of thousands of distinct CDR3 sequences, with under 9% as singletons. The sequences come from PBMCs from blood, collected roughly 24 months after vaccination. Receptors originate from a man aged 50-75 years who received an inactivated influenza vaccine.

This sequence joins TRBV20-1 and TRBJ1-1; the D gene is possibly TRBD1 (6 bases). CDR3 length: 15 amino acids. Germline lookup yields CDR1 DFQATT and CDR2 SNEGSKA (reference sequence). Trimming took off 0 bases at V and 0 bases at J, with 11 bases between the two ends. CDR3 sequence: CSARDGQSVNTEAFF. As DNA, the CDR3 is TGCAGTGCTAGAGACGGACAGTCCGTGAACACTGAAGCTTTCTTT.

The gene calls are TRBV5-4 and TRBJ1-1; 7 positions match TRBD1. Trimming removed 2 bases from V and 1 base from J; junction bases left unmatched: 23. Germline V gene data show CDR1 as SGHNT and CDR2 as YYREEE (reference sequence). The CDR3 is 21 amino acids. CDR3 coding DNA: TGTGCCAGCAGCTTCAGACTTTTGACAGGGCTAAAAACGGCCGGGAACACTGAAGCTTTCTTT. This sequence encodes CASSFRLLTGLKTAGNTEAFF.

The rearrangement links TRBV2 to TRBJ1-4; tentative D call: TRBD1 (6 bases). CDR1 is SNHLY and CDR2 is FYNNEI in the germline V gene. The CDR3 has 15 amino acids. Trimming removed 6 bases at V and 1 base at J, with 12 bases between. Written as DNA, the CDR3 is TGTGCCAGCAGAGAGGGGGGCAGAACTAATGAAAAACTGTTTTTT. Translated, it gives CASREGGRTNEKLFF.

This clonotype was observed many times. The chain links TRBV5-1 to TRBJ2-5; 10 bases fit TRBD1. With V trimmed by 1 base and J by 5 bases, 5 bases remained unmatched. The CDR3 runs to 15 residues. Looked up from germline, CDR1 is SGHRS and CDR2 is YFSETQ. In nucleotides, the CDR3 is TGCGCCAGCAGCTTGCGGACAGGGGGTTCTGAGACCCAGTACTTC. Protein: CASSLRTGGSETQYF.

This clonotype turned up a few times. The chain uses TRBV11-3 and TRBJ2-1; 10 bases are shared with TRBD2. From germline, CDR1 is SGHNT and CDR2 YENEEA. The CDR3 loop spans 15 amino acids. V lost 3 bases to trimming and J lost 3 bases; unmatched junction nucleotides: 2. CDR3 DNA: TGTGCCAGCAGCTTGGGGACTAGCGACTACAATGAGCAGTTCTTC. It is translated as CASSLGTSDYNEQFF.

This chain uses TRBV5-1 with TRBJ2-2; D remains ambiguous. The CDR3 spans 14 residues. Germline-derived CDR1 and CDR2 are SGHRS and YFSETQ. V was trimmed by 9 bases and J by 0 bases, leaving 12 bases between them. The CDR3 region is CATILIPNTGELFF. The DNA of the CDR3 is TGCGCCACCATCTTGATTCCGAACACCGGGGAGCTGTTTTTT.

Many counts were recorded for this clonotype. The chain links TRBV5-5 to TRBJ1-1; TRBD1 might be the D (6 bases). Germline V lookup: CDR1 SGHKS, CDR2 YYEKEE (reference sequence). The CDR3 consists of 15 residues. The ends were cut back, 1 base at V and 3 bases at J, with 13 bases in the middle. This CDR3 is CASSLMQGLDTEAFF. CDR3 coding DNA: TGTGCCAGCAGCTTGATGCAGGGGCTCGACACTGAAGCTTTCTTT.

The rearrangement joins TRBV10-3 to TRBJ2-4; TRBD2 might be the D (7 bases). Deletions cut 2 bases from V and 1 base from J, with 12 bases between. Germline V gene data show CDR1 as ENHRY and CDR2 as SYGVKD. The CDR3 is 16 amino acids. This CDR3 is CAISETGRGAKNIQYF. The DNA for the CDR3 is TGTGCCATCAGTGAGACAGGGAGGGGCGCCAAAAACATTCAGTACTTC.

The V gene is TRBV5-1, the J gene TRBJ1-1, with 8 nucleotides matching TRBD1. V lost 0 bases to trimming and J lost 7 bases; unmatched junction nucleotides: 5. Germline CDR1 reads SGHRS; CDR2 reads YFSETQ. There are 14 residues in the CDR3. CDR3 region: CASSLGGQVYEAFF. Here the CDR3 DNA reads TGCGCCAGCAGCTTGGGGGGACAGGTCTATGAAGCTTTCTTT.

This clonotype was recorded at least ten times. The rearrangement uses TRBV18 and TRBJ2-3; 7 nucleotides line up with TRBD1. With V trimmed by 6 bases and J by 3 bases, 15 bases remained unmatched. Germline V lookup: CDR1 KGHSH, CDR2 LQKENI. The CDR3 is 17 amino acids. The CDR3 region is CASSLVGTGAGTDTQYF. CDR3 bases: TGTGCCAGCTCCCTCGTAGGCACAGGGGCAGGGACAGATACGCAGTATTTT.

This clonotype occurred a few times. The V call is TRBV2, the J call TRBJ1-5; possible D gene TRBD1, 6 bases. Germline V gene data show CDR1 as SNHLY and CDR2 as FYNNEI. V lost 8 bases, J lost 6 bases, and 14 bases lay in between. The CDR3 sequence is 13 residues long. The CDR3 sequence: CASDEGGSQPQHF. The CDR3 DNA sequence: TGTGCCAGCGACGAAGGGGGGAGTCAGCCCCAGCATTTT.

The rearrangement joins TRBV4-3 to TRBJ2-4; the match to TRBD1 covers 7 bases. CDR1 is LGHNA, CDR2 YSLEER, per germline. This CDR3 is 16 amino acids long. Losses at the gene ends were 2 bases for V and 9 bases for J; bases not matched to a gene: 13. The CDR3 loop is CASSQRYSTTGTIQYF. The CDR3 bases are TGCGCCAGCAGCCAACGATACTCAACGACAGGGACCATTCAGTACTTC.

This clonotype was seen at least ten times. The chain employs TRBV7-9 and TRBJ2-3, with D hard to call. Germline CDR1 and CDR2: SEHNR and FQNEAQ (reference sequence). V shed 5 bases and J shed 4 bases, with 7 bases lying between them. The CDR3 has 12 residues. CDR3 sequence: CASSDDSDTQYF. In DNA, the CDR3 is TGTGCCAGCAGCGATGATTCAGATACGCAGTATTTT.

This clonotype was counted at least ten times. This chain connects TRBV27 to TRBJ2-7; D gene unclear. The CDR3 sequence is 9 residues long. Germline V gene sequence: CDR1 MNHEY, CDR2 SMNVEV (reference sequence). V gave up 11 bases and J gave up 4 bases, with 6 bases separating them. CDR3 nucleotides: TGTGCCGGATCTTACGAGCAGTACTTC. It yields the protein CAGSYEQYF.

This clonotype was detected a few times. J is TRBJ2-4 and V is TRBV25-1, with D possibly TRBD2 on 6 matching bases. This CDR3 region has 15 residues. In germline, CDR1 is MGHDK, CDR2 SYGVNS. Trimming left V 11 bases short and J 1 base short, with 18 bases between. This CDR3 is CAGRREAGAKNIQYF. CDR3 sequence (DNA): TGTGCCGGACGAAGAGAGGCGGGGGCCAAAAACATTCAGTACTTC.

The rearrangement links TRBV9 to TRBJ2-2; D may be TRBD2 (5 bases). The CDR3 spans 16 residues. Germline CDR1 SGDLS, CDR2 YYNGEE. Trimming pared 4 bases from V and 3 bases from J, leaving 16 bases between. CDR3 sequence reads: CASSQAPTGDTGELFF. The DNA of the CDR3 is TGTGCCAGCAGCCAAGCCCCTACCGGGGACACCGGGGAGCTGTTTTTT.

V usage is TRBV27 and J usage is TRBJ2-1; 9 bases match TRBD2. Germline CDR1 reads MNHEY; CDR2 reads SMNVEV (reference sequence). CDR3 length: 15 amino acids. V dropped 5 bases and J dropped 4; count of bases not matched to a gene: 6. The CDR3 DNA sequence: TGTGCCAGCAGTGGAGCAGCGGGGGGATACAATGAGCAGTTCTTC. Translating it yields CASSGAAGGYNEQFF.

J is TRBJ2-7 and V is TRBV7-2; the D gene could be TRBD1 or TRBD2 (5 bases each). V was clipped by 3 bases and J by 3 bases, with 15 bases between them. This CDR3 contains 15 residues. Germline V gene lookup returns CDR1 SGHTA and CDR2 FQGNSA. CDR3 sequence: CASSLANLGDYEQYF. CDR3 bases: TGTGCCAGCAGCTTGGCCAACCTGGGGGACTACGAGCAGTACTTC.

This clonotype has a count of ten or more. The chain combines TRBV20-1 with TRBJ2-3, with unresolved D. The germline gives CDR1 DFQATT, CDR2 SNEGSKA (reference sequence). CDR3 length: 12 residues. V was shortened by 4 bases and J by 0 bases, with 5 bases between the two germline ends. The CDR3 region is CSATDSTDTQYF. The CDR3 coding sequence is TGCAGTGCTACGGACAGCACAGATACGCAGTATTTT.

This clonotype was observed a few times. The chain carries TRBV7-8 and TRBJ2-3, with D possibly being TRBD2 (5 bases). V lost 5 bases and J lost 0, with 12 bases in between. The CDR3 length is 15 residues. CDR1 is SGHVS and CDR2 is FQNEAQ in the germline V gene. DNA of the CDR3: TGTGCCAGCAGCCAGTCGACGGGGAGCACAGATACGCAGTATTTT. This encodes CASSQSTGSTDTQYF.

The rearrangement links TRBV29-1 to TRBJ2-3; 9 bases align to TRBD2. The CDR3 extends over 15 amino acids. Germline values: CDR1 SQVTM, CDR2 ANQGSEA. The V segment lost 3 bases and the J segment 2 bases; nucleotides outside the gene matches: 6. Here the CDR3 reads CSVEDSGSPTDTQYF. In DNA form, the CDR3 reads TGCAGCGTTGAGGATAGCGGGAGTCCCACAGATACGCAGTATTTT.

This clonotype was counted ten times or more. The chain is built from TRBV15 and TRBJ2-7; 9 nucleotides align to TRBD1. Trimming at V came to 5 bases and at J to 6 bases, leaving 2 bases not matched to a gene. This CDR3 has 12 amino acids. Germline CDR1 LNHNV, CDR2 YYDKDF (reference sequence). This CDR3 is CATSATGGEQYF. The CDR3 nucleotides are TGTGCCACCAGCGCGACAGGGGGCGAGCAGTACTTC.

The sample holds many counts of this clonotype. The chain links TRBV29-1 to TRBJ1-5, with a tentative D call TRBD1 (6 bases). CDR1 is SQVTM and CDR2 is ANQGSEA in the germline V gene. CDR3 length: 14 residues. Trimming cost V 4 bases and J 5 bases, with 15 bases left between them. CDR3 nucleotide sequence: TGCAGCGTTGTGGGGGCGGACGGCGATCAGCCCCAGCATTTT. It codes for CSVVGADGDQPQHF.

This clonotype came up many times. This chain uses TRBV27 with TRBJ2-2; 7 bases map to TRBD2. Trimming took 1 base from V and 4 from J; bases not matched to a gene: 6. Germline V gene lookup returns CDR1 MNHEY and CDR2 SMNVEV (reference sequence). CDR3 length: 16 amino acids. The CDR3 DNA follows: TGTGCCAGCAGTTTATTGCGGGGGAGGAGCACCGGGGAGCTGTTTTTT. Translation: CASSLLRGRSTGELFF.

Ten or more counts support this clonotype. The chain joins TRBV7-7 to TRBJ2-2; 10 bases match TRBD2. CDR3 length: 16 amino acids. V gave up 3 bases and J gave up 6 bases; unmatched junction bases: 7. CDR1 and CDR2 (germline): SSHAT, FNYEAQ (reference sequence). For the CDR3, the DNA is TGTGCCAGCAGCTTTGGGGGGACTAGCGAGGCCGGGGAGCTGTTTTTT. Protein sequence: CASSFGGTSEAGELFF.

The CDR3 DNA reads as TGTGCCAGCAGCCTCCTCGGTCACGCAGATACGCAGTATTTT. This codes for CASSLLGHADTQYF. The chain couples TRBV7-8 to TRBJ2-3; no clear D gene. This CDR3 is built from 14 residues. The germline V gene has CDR1 SGHVS and CDR2 FQNEAQ. V shed 5 bases and J shed 4 bases, with 13 bases lying between them.

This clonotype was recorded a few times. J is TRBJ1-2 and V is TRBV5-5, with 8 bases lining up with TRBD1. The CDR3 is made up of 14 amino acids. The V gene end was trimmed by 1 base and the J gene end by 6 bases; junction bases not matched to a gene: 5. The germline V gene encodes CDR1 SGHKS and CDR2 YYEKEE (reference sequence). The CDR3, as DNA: TGTGCCAGCAGCTTGAACAGGGGGGATGATGGCTACACCTTC. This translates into CASSLNRGDDGYTF.

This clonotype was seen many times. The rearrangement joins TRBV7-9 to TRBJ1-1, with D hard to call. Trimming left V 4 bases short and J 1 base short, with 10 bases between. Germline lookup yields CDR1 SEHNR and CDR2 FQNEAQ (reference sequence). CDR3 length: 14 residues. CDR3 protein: CASSSFTENTEAFF. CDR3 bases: TGTGCCAGCAGCTCCTTCACAGAGAACACTGAAGCTTTCTTT.

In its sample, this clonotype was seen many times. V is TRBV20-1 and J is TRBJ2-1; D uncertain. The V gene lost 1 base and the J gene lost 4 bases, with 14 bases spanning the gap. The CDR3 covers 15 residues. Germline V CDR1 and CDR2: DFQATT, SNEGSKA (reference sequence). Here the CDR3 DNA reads TGCAGTGCTAGAGGCGCGGCCCAATATTACAATGAGCAGTTCTTC. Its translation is CSARGAAQYYNEQFF.

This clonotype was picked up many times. The CDR3: CASSRWDSSTNEKLFF. CDR3 DNA: TGCGCCAGCAGCAGATGGGACTCCTCAACTAATGAAAAACTGTTTTTT. The chain has TRBV5-1 and TRBJ1-4, with D perhaps matching TRBD1 (5 bases). V was cut by 4 bases and J by 0 bases, with 13 bases left in between. Germline V CDR1 and CDR2: SGHRS, YFSETQ. CDR3 length equals 16 residues.

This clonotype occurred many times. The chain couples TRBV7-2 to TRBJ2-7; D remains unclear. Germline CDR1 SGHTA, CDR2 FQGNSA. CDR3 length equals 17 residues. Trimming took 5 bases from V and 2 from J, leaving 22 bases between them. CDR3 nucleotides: TGTGCCAGCAGCCAAACACCCTCCCACATGGCAGCCTACGAGCAGTACTTC. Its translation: CASSQTPSHMAAYEQYF.